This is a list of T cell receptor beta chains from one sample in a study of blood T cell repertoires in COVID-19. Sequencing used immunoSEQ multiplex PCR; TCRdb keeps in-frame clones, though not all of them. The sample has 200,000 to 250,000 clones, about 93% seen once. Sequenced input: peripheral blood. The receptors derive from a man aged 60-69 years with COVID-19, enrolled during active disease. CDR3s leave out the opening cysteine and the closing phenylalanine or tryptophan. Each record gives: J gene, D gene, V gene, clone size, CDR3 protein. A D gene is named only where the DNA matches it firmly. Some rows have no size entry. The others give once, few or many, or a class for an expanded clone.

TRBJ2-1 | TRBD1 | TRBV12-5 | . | ASGLTGANEQF
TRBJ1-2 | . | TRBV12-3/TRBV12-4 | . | ACQEASNYGYT
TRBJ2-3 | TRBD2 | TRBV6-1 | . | ASSERGSDTQY
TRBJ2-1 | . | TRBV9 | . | ASSSGQNGGWF
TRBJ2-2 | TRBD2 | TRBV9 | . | ASSVSSGGDTGELF
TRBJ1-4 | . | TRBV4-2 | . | ASSQDINSPNEKLF
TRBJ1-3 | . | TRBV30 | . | APQGRAGNTIY
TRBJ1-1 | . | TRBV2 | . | ASSWTEKNTEAF
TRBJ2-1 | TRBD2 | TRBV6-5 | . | ASSSLAEYNEQF
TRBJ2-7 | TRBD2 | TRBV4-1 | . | ASSQAGTSDYEQY
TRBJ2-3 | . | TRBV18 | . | ASSPGQGSTDTQY
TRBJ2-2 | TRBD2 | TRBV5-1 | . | ASYGSGLAGNTGELF
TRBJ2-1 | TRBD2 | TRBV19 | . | ASSIQIPGLAFYNEQF
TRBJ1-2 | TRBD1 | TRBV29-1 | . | SAEGTGLFYGYT
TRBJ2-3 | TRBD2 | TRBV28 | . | ASSSGTIKGDTQY
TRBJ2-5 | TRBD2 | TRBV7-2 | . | ASSLDGTSGSQETQY
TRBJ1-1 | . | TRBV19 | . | ASSTPQGPREAF
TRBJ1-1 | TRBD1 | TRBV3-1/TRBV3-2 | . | ASSPRDRGNTEAF
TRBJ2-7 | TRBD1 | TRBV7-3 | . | ASSLQGGHEQY
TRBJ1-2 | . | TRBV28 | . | ASSLASEVSNYGYT
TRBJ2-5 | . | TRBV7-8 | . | ASSLGAANRETQY
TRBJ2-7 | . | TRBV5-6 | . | ASSLHREYEQY
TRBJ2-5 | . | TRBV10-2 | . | ASATTGETQY
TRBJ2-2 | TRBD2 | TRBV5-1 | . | ASSQGLAGTGELF
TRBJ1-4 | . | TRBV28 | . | ASNIGGVHEKLF
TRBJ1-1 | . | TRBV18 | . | ASSPFQGLFAEAF
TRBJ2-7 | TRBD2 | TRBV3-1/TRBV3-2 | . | ASSPVAGPYEQY
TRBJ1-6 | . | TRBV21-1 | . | ASSKGLDRGRSSYNSPLH
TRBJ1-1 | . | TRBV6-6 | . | ASSYTVTEAF
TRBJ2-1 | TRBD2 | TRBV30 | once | AWSSPGTKARNEQF
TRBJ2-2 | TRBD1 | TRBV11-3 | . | ASSWGQANTGELF
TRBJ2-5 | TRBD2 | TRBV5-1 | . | ASSLESGGPEETQY
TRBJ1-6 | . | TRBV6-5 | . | ASSYFSSSPLH
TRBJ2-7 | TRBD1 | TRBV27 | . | ASRPDRVKEQY
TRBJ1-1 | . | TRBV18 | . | ASSPPGPGAEAF
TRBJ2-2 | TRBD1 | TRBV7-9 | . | ASSHDRVTGELF
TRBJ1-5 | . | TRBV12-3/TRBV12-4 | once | ASSLTGNQPQH
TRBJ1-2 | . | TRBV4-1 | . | ASSQDIGQGRYGYT
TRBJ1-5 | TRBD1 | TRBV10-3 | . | AIGAPDRGDQPQH
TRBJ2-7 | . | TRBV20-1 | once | SASDGAPYEQY
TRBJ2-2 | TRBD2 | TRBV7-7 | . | ASSLGLAGGPPGELF
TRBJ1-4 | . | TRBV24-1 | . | ATSDGQPGEKLF
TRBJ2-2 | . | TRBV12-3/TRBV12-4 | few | ASSRRDTGELF
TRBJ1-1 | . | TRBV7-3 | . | ASSVDTNTEAF
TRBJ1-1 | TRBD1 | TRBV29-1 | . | SGGGETEAF
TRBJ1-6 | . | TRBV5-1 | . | ASSLAITGSSYNSPLH
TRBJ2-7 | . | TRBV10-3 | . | AIPGRQAASPYEQY
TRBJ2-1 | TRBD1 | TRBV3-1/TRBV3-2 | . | ASSRPGTGYNEQF